What follows is one T cell receptor (beta chain) and its context. TCRdb itself ran the RACE reads through MiXCR, one entry per CDR3 protein. The sample holds nearly 95,000 distinct CDR3 sequences; roughly 9.6% are singletons and the top ten take less than 2.5%. This sample was taken from a study of human T cells and chemical hapten exposure. Study information: Per-sample variation in TCR yield stemmed mainly from small pooled library volume differences.

This CDR3 spans 15 amino acids. V was clipped by 10 bases and J by 1 base; unmatched bases: 9. The germline V gene encodes CDR1 KGHDR and CDR2 SFDVKD. As for time point: patch test 2, 6 weeks after DPC sensitization. Sample treatment: therapeutic diphenylcyclopropenone sensitization with weekly scalp DPC. This clonotype was sampled from a man aged 35-49 years with alopecia areata. Some clones in this sample may be carry-over from other donors' samples. This chain uses TRBV24-1 with TRBJ2-5; 9 bases line up with TRBD1. Here the sequenced sample was whole blood, taken in connection with sensitization to the hapten diphenylcyclopropenone (DPC). The DNA for the CDR3 is TGTGCCACTACCTCGGGGGGACAGGGCCAAGAGACCCAGTACTTC. It encodes CATTSGGQGQETQYF.